The count of the clone carrying this T cell receptor (beta chain) is one. This sample is part of a study of blood T cell repertoires in COVID-19. About the study: Sites across the United States, Italy and Spain contributed samples from acute and convalescent COVID-19. The analysed material was cDNA or gDNA that came from T cells, B-cell-depleted T cells, or PBMCs.

Trimming removed 5 bases at V and 0 bases at J, with 14 bases between. This CDR3 has 16 residues. Germline V gene sequence: CDR1 SGHTA, CDR2 FQGNSA. In the original analysis: The assay estimated nucleated cells by amplifying reference gene primers. Assay: immunoSEQ multiplex PCR; the TCRdb copy retains only in-frame clones and omits some. For V, J and clone size, that table is used; D and trimming come from the DNA. The sample carries about 16,000 clones, just under 95% recorded once. The sample taken for sequencing was peripheral blood. The receptor was derived from a human donor in a cohort sampled during active COVID-19. The chain is built from TRBV7-2 and TRBJ1-3; D unclear. Here the CDR3 reads CASSPGLGYSGNTIYF. Written as DNA, the CDR3 is TGTGCCAGCAGCCCCGGACTGGGATACTCTGGAAACACCATATATTTT.